What follows describes a single T cell receptor beta chain. Its antigen is as yet unknown. This sample was included in a study of T cell responses to AZD1222 COVID-19 vaccine. Background on the study: Analyses pooled second doses at about 4 or about 12 weeks. Regarding the study as a whole: Unmutated variant regions reportedly attract nearly half of all spike-specific TCRs. Two AZD1222 doses significantly raised spike-specific TCR breadth and depth over controls. Donors, mostly white British, included more females; clonal diversity was possibly underestimated.

The method was immunoSEQ multiplex PCR; TCRdb's version includes in-frame clones alone and lacks a portion of them. The profile shows 150,000 to 160,000 clones, 90% of them singletons. Between the trimmed V and J ends, which lost 4 bases and 7 bases, there was a span of 10 bases. Germline CDR1 and CDR2: MDHEN and SYDVKM. The CDR3 is 12 residues long. The TCR originated in an adult in good health. The V gene is TRBV28, the J gene TRBJ1-1; D not certain. The sample consisted of peripheral blood, taken on day 0 of AZD1222 vaccination. The CDR3 DNA follows: TGTGCCAGCAGTTCCAGGAGTAATGAAGCTTTCTTT. Protein product: CASSSRSNEAFF.